These 24 T cell receptor beta chains share one sample of origin, sequenced in a study of shared clonotypes between healthy human individuals. The table came from immunoSEQ multiplex PCR; TCRdb's copy has only in-frame clones and leaves some out. The sample has 2,500,000 or so clones; 93% are singletons. Specimen: naive CD4+ T cells from PBMCs. Subset denoted: CD45RA+ positively selected. Receptors originate from a man aged 18 to 35 in good health. Some clones in this sample may be carry-over from other donors' samples.

The chain recombines TRBV29-1 with TRBJ2-7; 9 bases agree with TRBD2. V shed 6 bases and J 6 bases; nucleotides not matched to a gene: 12. The germline gives CDR1 SQVTM, CDR2 ANQGSEA. This CDR3 has 14 residues. The CDR3: CSVGAPGLASEQYF. CDR3 nucleotides: TGCAGCGTAGGTGCCCCCGGACTAGCGTCCGAGCAGTACTTC.

CDR3: CSATQGEKLFF. In nucleotides, the CDR3 is TGCAGTGCTACACAGGGGGAAAAACTGTTTTTT. The chain is built from TRBV20-1 and TRBJ1-4; 7 nucleotides align to TRBD1. V lost 4 bases, J lost 8 bases, and 1 base stayed unmatched. Germline V CDR1 and CDR2: DFQATT, SNEGSKA (reference sequence). The CDR3 runs 11 residues.

The rearrangement uses TRBV27 and TRBJ2-5; D not resolved. Germline V gene sequence: CDR1 MNHEY, CDR2 SMNVEV (reference sequence). V was clipped by 5 bases and J by 13 bases, with 5 bases between them. The CDR3 sequence is 8 residues long. The CDR3 sequence is CASSLPYF. CDR3 bases: TGTGCCAGCAGTCTCCCGTACTTC.

The chain employs TRBV18 and TRBJ1-1, with D hard to call. Germline CDR1 and CDR2: KGHSH and LQKENI. The CDR3 runs to 14 residues. V dropped 2 bases and J dropped 0 bases, with 7 bases sitting between them. The CDR3 sequence is CASSPTSLNTEAFF. The CDR3 DNA reads as TGTGCCAGCTCACCAACGTCCCTGAACACTGAAGCTTTCTTT.

With regard to this clone: Other DNA sequences in the sample encode the same CDR3. The chain joins TRBV27 to TRBJ2-3; D gene uncertain. Trimming removed 0 bases from V and 3 bases from J, with 4 bases in between. Germline V gene lookup returns CDR1 MNHEY and CDR2 SMNVEV (reference sequence). This CDR3 has 13 amino acids. The CDR3 sequence is CASSLSRTDTQYF. The CDR3 DNA reads TGTGCCAGCAGTTTATCGAGGACAGATACGCAGTATTTT.

The chain combines TRBV6-1 with TRBJ1-4, with D tentatively TRBD1 (5 bases). The CDR3 runs to 17 residues. Germline values: CDR1 MNHNS, CDR2 SASEGT. Trimming took off 1 base at V and 5 bases at J, with 17 bases between the two ends. CDR3 loop: CASSEDPGRRINEKLFF. CDR3 nucleotides: TGTGCCAGCAGTGAAGATCCGGGACGCCGGATAAATGAAAAACTGTTTTTT.

This clone was counted a single time. This chain's CDR3 is CASSPGAGDTYNEQFF. The CDR3 DNA reads as TGTGCCAGCTCACCGGGGGCGGGAGACACCTACAATGAGCAGTTCTTC. The V call is TRBV18, the J call TRBJ2-1; D possibly corresponds to TRBD2 (7 bases). Germline values: CDR1 KGHSH, CDR2 LQKENI. V was cut by 3 bases and J by 2 bases, with 14 bases left in between. CDR3 size: 16 residues.

V gene TRBV7-2 combines with J gene TRBJ1-6, with a weak D call TRBD1 (5 bases). Germline CDR1 reads SGHTA; CDR2 reads FQGNSA. V was trimmed by 8 bases and J by 10 bases, leaving 12 bases between them. The CDR3 consists of 12 residues. The CDR3 here is CASRSGPSPLHF. CDR3 bases: TGTGCCAGCCGTTCGGGGCCATCACCCCTCCACTTT.

The chain combines TRBV4-1 with TRBJ2-2, with a tentative D call TRBD2 (6 bases). V gave up 1 base and J gave up 6 bases, with 15 bases separating them. This CDR3 comprises 16 residues. CDR1 and CDR2 (germline): MGHRA, YSYEKL. CDR3 sequence (DNA): TGCGCCAGCAGCCAAGTAGCAGGGAGGACGCCCGGGGAGCTGTTTTTT. This gives the protein CASSQVAGRTPGELFF.

The gene calls are TRBV2 and TRBJ1-5, with a possible D match to TRBD1 (5 bases). The germline gives CDR1 SNHLY, CDR2 FYNNEI. CDR3 length equals 18 residues. Trimming removed 3 bases from V and 0 bases from J, with 18 bases in between. The CDR3 bases are TGTGCCAGCAGTGATATTTCAGGGTGGGAGAGTAGCAATCAGCCCCAGCATTTT. It encodes CASSDISGWESSNQPQHF.

The V and J genes are TRBV27 and TRBJ1-2; D remains ambiguous. The CDR3 totals 15 residues. Germline V gene data show CDR1 as MNHEY and CDR2 as SMNVEV (reference sequence). Trimming cost V 5 bases and J 2 bases, with 15 bases left between them. CDR3 protein: CASSPIERPNYGYTF. CDR3 nucleotides: TGTGCCAGCAGTCCAATCGAGAGACCCAACTATGGCTACACCTTC.

This chain connects TRBV15 to TRBJ2-4, with no clear D. The germline V and J ends were trimmed by 3 bases and 0 bases, with 12 bases remaining between them. CDR3 length: 16 amino acids. Germline CDR1 and CDR2: LNHNV and YYDKDF (reference sequence). CDR3 region: CATSSGAHLAKNIQYF. The CDR3 coding sequence is TGTGCCACCAGCAGTGGCGCGCACCTAGCCAAAAACATTCAGTACTTC.

The CDR3 region is CASTPGTSADTQYF. In DNA, the CDR3 is TGTGCCAGCACCCCGGGTACTAGCGCAGATACGCAGTATTTT. This rearrangement joins TRBV7-9 to TRBJ2-3, with 7 positions matching TRBD2. CDR3 length: 14 amino acids. Trimming at V came to 7 bases and at J to 4 bases, leaving 8 bases not matched to a gene. CDR1 and CDR2 (germline): SEHNR, FQNEAQ (reference sequence).

V usage is TRBV6-1 and J usage is TRBJ2-6, with D tentatively TRBD1 (6 bases). V lost 2 bases and J lost 1, with 15 bases in between. CDR3 length: 18 residues. CDR1 and CDR2 from the germline V gene are MNHNS and SASEGT. In DNA form, the CDR3 reads TGTGCCAGCAGTGAACTAGCCCTACAGGGTTCTGGGGCCAACGTCCTGACTTTC. Its protein is CASSELALQGSGANVLTF.

As DNA, the CDR3 is TGTGCCAGCAGCTTAGTACAGGGAACTAGCGGGGCCAACGTCCTGACTTTC. Translating gives CASSLVQGTSGANVLTF. The V gene is TRBV7-9, the J gene TRBJ2-6, with D perhaps being TRBD1 or TRBD2 (6 bases each). Germline V lookup: CDR1 SEHNR, CDR2 FQNEAQ (reference sequence). Trimming shortened V by 1 base and J by 4 bases, and 14 bases separated the two germline ends. The CDR3 is 17 residues long.

The CDR3 DNA reads as TGTGCCACAGGGGCGGGACGATTGAACACTGAAGCTTTCTTT. Encoded protein: CATGAGRLNTEAFF. The V and J genes are TRBV2 and TRBJ1-1, with D maybe TRBD1 (6 bases). Looked up from germline, CDR1 is SNHLY and CDR2 is FYNNEI. V was cut by 10 bases and J by 0 bases, with 15 bases left in between. The CDR3 contains 14 residues. Full variable domain (remainder filled in from reference TRBV2 and TRBJ1-1): EPEVTQTPSHQVTQMGQEVILRCVPISNHLYFYWYRQILGQKVEFLVSFYNNEISEKSEIFDDQFSVERPDGSNFTLKIRSTKLEDSAMYFCATGAGRLNTEAFFGQGTRLTVV.

This sequence joins TRBV9 and TRBJ2-3, with 8 bases identical to TRBD1. J gave up 0 bases and V 9 bases, and 3 bases lay outside the gene matches. CDR3 length: 13 residues. Germline loops: CDR1 SGDLS, CDR2 YYNGEE. The chain's CDR3 is CATWDRSTDTQYF. The CDR3 nucleotides read TGTGCCACCTGGGACAGGAGCACAGATACGCAGTATTTT.

The chain employs TRBV7-7 and TRBJ2-1; TRBD2 matches at 11 bases. This CDR3 has 16 amino acids. The germline CDR1 and CDR2 sequences are SSHAT and FNYEAQ (reference sequence). V was pared by 5 bases and J by 6 bases, with 9 bases of the junction left unmatched. CDR3 sequence (DNA): TGTGCCAGCAGCCAATTCGGACTAGCGGGTCGCAATGAGCAGTTCTTC. Translated: CASSQFGLAGRNEQFF. The full variable domain, rest sourced from reference TRBV7-7 and TRBJ2-1, is GAGVSQSPRYKVTKRGQDVTLRCDPISSHATLYWYQQALGQGPEFLTYFNYEAQPDKSGLPSDRFSAERPEGSISTLTIQRTEQRDSAMYRCASSQFGLAGRNEQFFGPGTRLTVL.

There are a few counts of this clone. J is TRBJ1-1 and V is TRBV28; the D gene is possibly TRBD1 (5 bases). V was shortened by 3 bases and J by 0 bases, with 14 bases between the two germline ends. This CDR3 is built from 16 residues. Per the germline V gene, CDR1 is MDHEN and CDR2 is SYDVKM. The CDR3 DNA reads TGTGCCAGCAGTTTTCCCCTGGGGGGGTTGAACACTGAAGCTTTCTTT. It is translated as CASSFPLGGLNTEAFF.

The chain is built from TRBV19 and TRBJ1-5; 7 bases line up with TRBD1. This CDR3 region has 14 residues. Germline CDR1 is LNHDA and CDR2 is SQIVND (reference sequence). The V and J ends lost 2 bases and 7 bases, in that order; junction bases with no gene match: 5. CDR3 DNA sequence: TGTGCCAGTAGTATATCCAGGGGGAGGCAGCCCCAGCATTTT. Protein sequence: CASSISRGRQPQHF.

CDR3 coding DNA: TGTGCCTGGAGTGTATCGGCGGGCAGGGATACGCAGTATTTT. It yields the protein CAWSVSAGRDTQYF. This chain joins TRBV30 and TRBJ2-3, with D possibly being TRBD2 (5 bases). The ends were cut back, 0 bases at V and 6 bases at J, with 13 bases in the middle. Germline V gene sequence: CDR1 GTSNPN, CDR2 SVGIG (reference sequence). This CDR3 has 14 residues.

This chain joins TRBV30 and TRBJ2-5, with D unclear. This CDR3 is 16 amino acids long. Trimming took off 3 bases at V and 4 bases at J, with 21 bases between the two ends. Germline V gene lookup returns CDR1 GTSNPN and CDR2 SVGIG (reference sequence). The CDR3 protein is CAWRALGRMGRETQYF. CDR3 bases: TGTGCCTGGAGGGCCTTAGGGCGAATGGGTAGAGAGACCCAGTACTTC.

This clone appeared a few times. The chain carries TRBV10-1 and TRBJ1-2; unclear D gene. The CDR3 runs 13 residues. Between the trimmed V and J ends, which lost 4 bases and 5 bases, there was a span of 11 bases. CDR1 and CDR2 (germline): WNHNN, SYGVQD (reference sequence). DNA of the CDR3: TGCGCCAGCAGTGTCCTCGGCCGTTATGGCTACACCTTC. It yields the protein CASSVLGRYGYTF.

The chain combines TRBV9 with TRBJ1-1, with D possibly matching TRBD1 (6 bases). This CDR3 spans 15 amino acids. Germline V gives CDR1 SGDLS, CDR2 YYNGEE. Between the trimmed V and J ends, which lost 2 bases and 5 bases, there was a span of 16 bases. The CDR3 DNA sequence: TGTGCCAGCAGCGTCAGGCCAGGGGCGGGGACTGAAGCTTTCTTT. It encodes CASSVRPGAGTEAFF.